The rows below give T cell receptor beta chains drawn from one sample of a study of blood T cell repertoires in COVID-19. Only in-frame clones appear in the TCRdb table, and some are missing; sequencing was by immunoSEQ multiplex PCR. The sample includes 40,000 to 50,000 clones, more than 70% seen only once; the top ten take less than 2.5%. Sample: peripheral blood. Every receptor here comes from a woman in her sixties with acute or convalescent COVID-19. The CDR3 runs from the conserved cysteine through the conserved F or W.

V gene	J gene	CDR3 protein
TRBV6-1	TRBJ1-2	CASSAQGAGELYGYTF
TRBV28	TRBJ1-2	CASSIEGYGYTF
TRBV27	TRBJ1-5	CASSFRGRRNQPQHF
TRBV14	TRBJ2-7	CASSQVASGRGEQYF
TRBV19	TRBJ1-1	CASSIAGGPSTEAFF
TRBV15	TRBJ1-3	CATSSFRQSSGNTIYF
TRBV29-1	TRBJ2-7	CSARQGSYEQYF
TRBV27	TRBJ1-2	CASSLSTNYGYTF
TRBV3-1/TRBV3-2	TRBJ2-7	CASSSQGTYEQYF
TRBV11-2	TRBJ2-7	CASSIPPGQGEWVAYEQYF
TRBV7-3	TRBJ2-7	CASSFDRMSSYEQYF
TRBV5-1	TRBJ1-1	CASSPERGNTEAFF
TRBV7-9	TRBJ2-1	CASSSKRLAGASNEQFF
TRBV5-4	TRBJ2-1	CASSFYRGSLASSYNEQFF
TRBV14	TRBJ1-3	CASSQAVISGNTIYF
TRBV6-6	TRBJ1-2	CASSPTGDYGYTF
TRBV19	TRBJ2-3	CASSWGQTGEVTQYF
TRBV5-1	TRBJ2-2	CASSWGIAGVSGELFF
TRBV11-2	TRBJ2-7	CASSLLAGEQYF
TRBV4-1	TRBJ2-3	CASSQGQDPTDTQYF
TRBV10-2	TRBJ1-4	CASSELNRNEKLFF
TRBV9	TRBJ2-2	CASSLAVDTGELFF
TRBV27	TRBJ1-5	CASSAYNRGRNQPQHF
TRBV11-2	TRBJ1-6	CASSLEVSIQNYDYNSPLHF
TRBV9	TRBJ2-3	CASSVGGGTTDTQYF
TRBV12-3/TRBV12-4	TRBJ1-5	CATSPGVNQPQHF
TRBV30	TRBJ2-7	CAWTRKAAGSYEQYF
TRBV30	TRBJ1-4	CAWSVRVREKLFF
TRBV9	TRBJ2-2	CASSDGTSGRSVSGELFF
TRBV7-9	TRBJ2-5	CASSKRGSSETQYF
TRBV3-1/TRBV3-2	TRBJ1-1	CASSPGLNTEAFF
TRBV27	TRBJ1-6	CASSRYNSPLHF
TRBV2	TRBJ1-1	CASSAEAGFLYTEAFF
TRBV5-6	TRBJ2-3	CASSGPWRKLTDTQYF
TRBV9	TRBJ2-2	CASSVSFTGELFF
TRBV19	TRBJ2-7	CASSTGLLGEQYF
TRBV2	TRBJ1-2	CASSEAEPYGYTF
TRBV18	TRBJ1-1	CASSADRGPTAEAFF
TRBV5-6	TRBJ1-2	CASSLRQGDGYTF
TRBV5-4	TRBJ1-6	CASSLTGRNSPLHF
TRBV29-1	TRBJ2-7	CSVESPTIGGQYF
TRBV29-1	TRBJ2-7	CSARQGPYEQYF
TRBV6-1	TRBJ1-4	CASSDRGQYEKLFF
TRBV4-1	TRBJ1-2	CASSQDGRGDYGYTF
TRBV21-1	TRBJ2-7	CASENSTGRDSYEQYF
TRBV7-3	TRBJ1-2	CASSLNGLLNGYTF
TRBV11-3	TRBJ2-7	CASSLTTNSYEQYF
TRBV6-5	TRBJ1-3	CASSLQGTGNTIYF